Listed below are T cell receptor beta chains from one sample, sequenced in a study of T-cell memory formation after mild COVID-19. One entry per CDR3 protein, called by TCRdb with MiXCR from the 5' RACE reads. The sample holds 430,000 or so distinct CDR3 sequences, around 25% seen once. The sequencing input was PBMCs or a T cell subset sorted from them (not recorded which). Receptor source: an adult woman who had mild COVID-19 (a few samples of this study predate the infection). Cell type and time point are not known. Each CDR3 is given without its conserved first and last residue. A D gene is named only where the DNA matches it firmly.

d_gene,j_gene,v_gene,CDR3aa
TRBD2,TRBJ2-7,TRBV24-1,ATSDLGTSGAYEQY
-,TRBJ2-7,TRBV12-3/TRBV12-4,ASSLGGDFYEQY
-,TRBJ1-4,TRBV12-3/TRBV12-4,ASSLRVFEKLF
TRBD2,TRBJ2-3,TRBV20-1,SANDLAVLTDTQY
-,TRBJ1-3,TRBV9,ASSVGAGVGNTIY
-,TRBJ1-4,TRBV4-1,ASSPPPGPFEKLF
-,TRBJ2-7,TRBV7-9,ASSLADRAGYEQY
TRBD2,TRBJ2-1,TRBV7-9,ASSSGTSNEQF
-,TRBJ2-1,TRBV29-1,SVEDAGADGSDEQF
TRBD2,TRBJ2-3,TRBV12-3/TRBV12-4,ASSTSNSGGTDTQY